The 21 T cell receptor beta chains reported below all come from one sample, sequenced in a study of T cells in localized non-small cell lung cancer. This table comes from immunoSEQ multiplex PCR, and its TCRdb copy is limited to in-frame clones, with some not included. The repertoire has about 1,600 clones, roughly 19% of them found once; the top ten carry roughly 20%. Sequenced material: normal lung tissue next to the tumor, taken before any cancer treatment. The source is an older male donor with stage III squamous cell lung carcinoma.

This clone is judged medium-sized (0.01 to 0.1%). The chain has TRBV11-3 and TRBJ1-1; 8 bases map to TRBD1. After removal of 5 bases from V and 1 base from J, the junction contained 3 bases not matched to a gene. From germline, CDR1 is SGHNT and CDR2 YENEEA. The CDR3 length is 14 residues. CDR3 residues: CASSAGQGNTEAFF. DNA of the CDR3: TGTGCCAGCAGCGCTGGACAGGGGAACACTGAAGCTTTCTTT.

This sequence joins TRBV12-5 and TRBJ2-4, with unresolved D. The CDR3 covers 15 residues. V was cut by 3 bases and J by 1 base, with 10 bases left in between. CDR1 and CDR2 (germline): LGHNT, FRNRAP. The CDR3 spells CASGLGESAKNIQYF. In DNA, the CDR3 is TGTGCTAGTGGTTTAGGTGAATCGGCCAAAAACATTCAGTACTTC.

By share, this clone counts as medium-sized. This sequence joins TRBV4-1 and TRBJ2-1, with 14 positions matching TRBD2. The germline V gene encodes CDR1 MGHRA and CDR2 YSYEKL. This CDR3 has 20 amino acids. V dropped 4 bases and J dropped 0; count of bases not matched to a gene: 11. This chain's CDR3 is CASSPRLAGGRASSYNEQFF. The DNA for the CDR3 is TGCGCCAGCAGCCCCCGACTAGCGGGGGGGCGAGCCTCCTCCTACAATGAGCAGTTCTTC.

This sequence joins TRBV11-3 and TRBJ2-3, with D hard to call. The CDR3 spans 14 residues. The ends were cut back, 1 base at V and 6 bases at J, with 11 bases in the middle. The germline gives CDR1 SGHNT, CDR2 YENEEA. In nucleotides, the CDR3 is TGTGCCAGCAGCTTAGGTTGGGGTTCCGATACGCAGTATTTT. This encodes CASSLGWGSDTQYF.

The V gene is TRBV11-3, the J gene TRBJ2-1; D is possibly TRBD1 (5 bases). Germline CDR1 and CDR2: SGHNT and YENEEA. This CDR3 spans 14 amino acids. V was pared by 5 bases and J by 3 bases, with 11 bases between. The CDR3 bases are TGTGCCAGCAGCCCCGACAGACTCTACAATGAGCAGTTCTTC. Translation gives CASSPDRLYNEQFF.

The rearrangement joins TRBV6-8 to TRBJ2-7; D possibly corresponds to TRBD1 (5 bases). In germline, CDR1 is MNHGY, CDR2 SAAAGT. The CDR3 is made up of 14 amino acids. V was clipped by 7 bases and J by 2 bases, with 15 bases between them. In nucleotides, the CDR3 is TGTGCCAGCATCCCGACAGCTTCAACCTACGAGCAGTACTTC. Protein: CASIPTASTYEQYF.

This clone has more than one count but fewer than ten. This rearrangement joins TRBV9 to TRBJ2-5; D is perhaps TRBD1 (6 bases). Germline V gene data show CDR1 as SGDLS and CDR2 as YYNGEE. This CDR3 spans 15 amino acids. V was shortened by 3 bases and J by 1 base, with 13 bases between the two germline ends. CDR3 nucleotides: TGTGCCAGCAGCGGCAGGGGATTTCCCCAAGAGACCCAGTACTTC. As protein: CASSGRGFPQETQYF.

This chain links TRBV19 with TRBJ2-7; unclear D gene. CDR1 LNHDA and CDR2 SQIVND come from the germline V gene (reference sequence). V gave up 5 bases and J gave up 1 base, with 9 bases separating them. The CDR3 is made up of 13 amino acids. CDR3 residues: CASSYTASYEQYF. CDR3 nucleotide sequence: TGTGCCAGTAGTTATACAGCGTCCTACGAGCAGTACTTC.

By sample share, this clone is medium-sized (0.01 to 0.1%). This sequence joins TRBV6-8 and TRBJ2-7; the D gene is possibly TRBD2 (6 bases). The CDR3 has 15 residues. V was pared by 5 bases and J by 5 bases, with 19 bases between. Germline assignment: CDR1 MNHGY and CDR2 SAAAGT. Here the CDR3 DNA reads TGTGCCAGCAGTCCCCGGGACTTAGGACGGGACGAGCAGTACTTC. Translated: CASSPRDLGRDEQYF.

The V gene is TRBV5-1, the J gene TRBJ2-5; weak D call: TRBD1 (5 bases). Between the trimmed V and J ends, which lost 0 bases and 3 bases, there was a span of 12 bases. The germline V gene has CDR1 SGHRS and CDR2 YFSETQ. CDR3 length equals 15 residues. DNA for the CDR3: TGCGCCAGCAGCTTGGGCGCTGACAGAGAAGAGACCCAGTACTTC. Its translation: CASSLGADREETQYF.

The V gene is TRBV11-3, the J gene TRBJ2-4; D gene uncertain. The CDR3 is made up of 15 amino acids. The V and J ends lost 3 bases and 1 base respectively, with 10 bases between them. The germline gives CDR1 SGHNT, CDR2 YENEEA. The CDR3 DNA follows: TGTGCCAGCAGCTTCGTAGGACGGGCCAAAAACATTCAGTACTTC. The encoded protein is CASSFVGRAKNIQYF.

The chain links TRBV11-3 to TRBJ2-1; TRBD2 is a possible D gene (5 bases). Germline V lookup: CDR1 SGHNT, CDR2 YENEEA. V dropped 2 bases and J dropped 5 bases, with 16 bases sitting between them. CDR3 length: 16 residues. DNA of the CDR3: TGTGCCAGCAGCTTAATAAGGATCGCGGGTGACAATGAGCAGTTCTTC. It codes for CASSLIRIAGDNEQFF.

This chain links TRBV9 with TRBJ1-2; 8 positions agree with TRBD1. The germline V gene has CDR1 SGDLS and CDR2 YYNGEE. This CDR3 is 14 amino acids long. V was pared by 4 bases and J by 7 bases, with 9 bases of the junction left unmatched. The CDR3 DNA follows: TGTGCCAGCAGCATACAGGGGGAAGCGGTTGGCTACACCTTC. This sequence encodes CASSIQGEAVGYTF.

V gene TRBV29-1 combines with J gene TRBJ2-1, with D possibly matching TRBD2 (6 bases). The CDR3 covers 12 residues. V dropped 3 bases and J dropped 4 bases, with 7 bases sitting between them. Germline V gives CDR1 SQVTM, CDR2 ANQGSEA. CDR3 loop: CSVEAGYNEQFF. CDR3 bases: TGCAGCGTTGAGGCGGGGTACAATGAGCAGTTCTTC.

This clone appeared a few times. The chain couples TRBV19 to TRBJ1-1, with a tentative D call TRBD1 (6 bases). The CDR3 runs 13 residues. Deletions cut 3 bases from V and 5 bases from J, with 10 bases between. Germline CDR1 reads LNHDA; CDR2 reads SQIVND (reference sequence). The CDR3 DNA follows: TGTGCCAGTAGTATGCAGAGGGGGACTGAAGCTTTCTTT. Amino acid sequence: CASSMQRGTEAFF.

This clone was detected a few times. The genes are TRBV6-8 and TRBJ1-5; a weak D match, TRBD1 (5 bases). Trimming removed 9 bases at V and 1 base at J, with 13 bases between. Germline V CDR1 and CDR2: MNHGY, SAAAGT. The CDR3 has 14 amino acids. This CDR3 is CASRLGHSNQPQHF. In DNA, the CDR3 is TGTGCCAGTAGACTTGGACACAGCAATCAGCCCCAGCATTTT.

This CDR3 is CASSRPTGLYYNEQFF. CDR3 nucleotide sequence: TGCGCCAGCAGTCGACCGACAGGGCTCTACTACAATGAGCAGTTCTTC. J is TRBJ2-1 and V is TRBV23-1, with 7 bases lining up with TRBD1. TRBV23-1 is flagged as an ORF with uncertain function. Germline trimming cut 4 bases from V and 3 bases from J; bases unmatched to any gene: 9. The CDR3 is 16 residues long.

A note on this clone: An end of the junction differs from the germline gene, which may be a read error. The rearrangement links TRBV6-8 to TRBJ1-1; D is uncertain. Germline CDR1 MNHGY, CDR2 SAAAGT. The CDR3 has 16 amino acids. The CDR3: CAISDSGGSFNTEAFF. The CDR3 region has the DNA TGTGCCATCAGTGACTCGGGAGGATCCTTTAACACTGAAGCTTTCTTT.

This clone was recorded a few times. In DNA form, the CDR3 reads TGTGCCTGGAACTTACGGTCGAATTCACCCCTCCACTTT. Translated, it gives CAWNLRSNSPLHF. The chain employs TRBV30 and TRBJ1-6; D gene ambiguous. The CDR3 sequence is 13 residues long. The germline V gene encodes CDR1 GTSNPN and CDR2 SVGIG (reference sequence). The V end lost 4 bases, the J end lost 7 bases, and 11 bases lay between the germline ends.

The chain links TRBV19 to TRBJ2-1; no reliable D call. The V end lost 3 bases, the J end lost 10 bases, and 19 bases lay between the germline ends. The CDR3 has 15 residues. CDR1 is LNHDA, CDR2 SQIVND, per germline (reference sequence). The CDR3 nucleotides are TGTGCCAGTAGTATGACGGACGGTCAAGGTGAAGAGCAGTTCTTC. It encodes CASSMTDGQGEEQFF.

The chain has TRBV25-1 and TRBJ2-1; D is unresolved. Germline CDR1 is MGHDK and CDR2 is SYGVNS. This CDR3 is built from 12 residues. The V and J ends lost 5 bases and 13 bases respectively, with 15 bases between them. For the CDR3, the DNA is TGTGCCAGCAGTTTGGAGCCCCTTCAACAGTTCTTC. It translates to CASSLEPLQQFF. The full variable domain, with the rest looked up from reference TRBV25-1 and TRBJ2-1, is EADIYQTPRYLVIGTGKKITLECSQTMGHDKMYWYQQDPGMELHLIHYSYGVNSTEKGDLSSESTVSRIRTEHFPLTLESARPSHTSQYLCASSLEPLQQFFGPGTRLTVL.